This is a list of T cell receptor beta chains from one sample in a study of T cell changes during pregnancy in multiple sclerosis. The assay was immunoSEQ multiplex PCR, and TCRdb's table has in-frame clones only and misses some. Of under 80,000 clones listed, 85% to 95% were seen once; the top ten hold more than 0.45%. Here the sequenced sample was CD4+ T cells from peripheral blood mononuclear cells, taken in the second trimester of pregnancy. The receptor set was obtained from a female donor with multiple sclerosis, enrolled in a pregnancy study. Each CDR3 is given without its conserved first and last residue.

len	v_gene	CDR3aa
12	TRBV10-1	ASSRGEMNTEAF
9	TRBV5-6	ASSWDSRYT
15	TRBV7-8	ASSLGPRGGQNSPLH
11	TRBV30	AGERARSNEQF
13	TRBV19	ASSMEGASNQPQH
13	TRBV18	ASSPQRGQGYEQY
10	TRBV15	ATSRDIQPQH
11	TRBV5-4	ASSLGGEEPQH
13	TRBV2	ASRAGGQGNQPQH
12	TRBV5-1	ASSRDTSGYEQY
12	TRBV9	ASSADSNNSPLH
13	TRBV6-4	ASSLSGSSDNEQF
18	TRBV15	ATSREHLGQGATGANVLT
14	TRBV6-5	ASSSHRGLIHQPQH
14	TRBV10-3	AISDPGLAGPDEQF
16	TRBV10-3	AISKVPNDRPTNEKLF
14	TRBV28	ASSRPTTRVNTEAF
15	TRBV27	ASSSRQGKAGAGELF
12	TRBV6-7	ASSYSAGPREAF
11	TRBV27	ASSGLLAREQF
11	TRBV5-5	ASRSTGTDTQY
13	TRBV6-1	ASSRDRGDNQPQH
14	TRBV5-4	ASSLGLAKGQETQY
11	TRBV30	AWSRDSSYEQY
13	TRBV5-6	ASIIGGVSYNEQF
12	TRBV18	ASSLRQGNQPQH
14	TRBV7-9	ASSLASGGSNQPQH
13	TRBV5-4	ASSSSGGAPETQY
14	TRBV6-1	ASSEGDSFLNSPLH
14	TRBV7-2	ASSLVFGGTGTGYT
13	TRBV7-9	ASSPLAGALNEQF
12	TRBV5-6	ASSSRPVTSGYT
12	TRBV27	ASSLFQGTGGYT
13	TRBV19	ASRKQVGPYNEQF
10	TRBV11-3	ASSSAFTEAF
16	TRBV7-6	ASSLGLAGGASTDTQY
12	TRBV5-1	ASSGGTGNGGAF
11	TRBV28	ASSRGGRIMKY
13	TRBV5-4	ASSPGQGVPGELF
12	TRBV28	ASYDASGSYEQY